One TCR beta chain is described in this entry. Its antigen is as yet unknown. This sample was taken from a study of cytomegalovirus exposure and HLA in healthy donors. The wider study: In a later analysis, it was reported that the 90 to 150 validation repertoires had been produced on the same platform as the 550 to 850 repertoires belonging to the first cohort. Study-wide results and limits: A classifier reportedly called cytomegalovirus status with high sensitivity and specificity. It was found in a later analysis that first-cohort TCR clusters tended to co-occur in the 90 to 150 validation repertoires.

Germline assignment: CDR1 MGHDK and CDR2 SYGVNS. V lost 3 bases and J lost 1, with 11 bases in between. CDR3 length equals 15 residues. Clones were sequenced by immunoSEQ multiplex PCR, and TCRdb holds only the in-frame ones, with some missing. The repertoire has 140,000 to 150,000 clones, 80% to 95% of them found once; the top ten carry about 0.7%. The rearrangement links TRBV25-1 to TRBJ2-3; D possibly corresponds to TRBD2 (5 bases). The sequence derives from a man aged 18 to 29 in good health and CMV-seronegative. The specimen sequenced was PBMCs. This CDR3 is CASSDVISGTDTQYF. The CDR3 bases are TGTGCCAGCAGTGACGTGATTAGCGGCACAGATACGCAGTATTTT.